This T cell receptor (beta chain) was recovered during a study of cytomegalovirus exposure and HLA in healthy donors. Study results and caveats: In an earlier analysis, about 87% or about 30%: the productive usage of most TCR beta V segments.

Worth noting for this clone: Antigen: not known.

Germline CDR1 reads MDHEN; CDR2 reads SYDVKM. V gave up 6 bases and J gave up 7 bases; unmatched junction bases: 4. This CDR3 spans 13 amino acids. The PCR was carried out with 60 Vbeta primers and 13 Jbeta primers. Assay: immunoSEQ multiplex PCR; the TCRdb copy retains only in-frame clones and omits some. The sample includes under 200,000 clones, 80% to 90% of them seen just once. Donors were ostensibly healthy at sampling, although undocumented immune exposures were probable. The V call is TRBV28, the J call TRBJ1-2, with 11 nucleotides matching TRBD1. The clonotype comes from a woman between 50 and 59 years old in good health and CMV-seronegative. The sample taken for sequencing was PBMCs. Here the CDR3 DNA reads TGTGCCAGCAGCTCGGGACAGGGGGGTGGCTACACCTTC. Its translation is CASSSGQGGGYTF.